This T cell receptor (beta chain) was recorded in a study of beta chain features in type 1 diabetes. Study results and caveats: Comparison showed that naive, central memory and Treg TCRB repertoires appeared more similar among patients than among healthy donors. VDJ junctions from type 1 diabetes patients carried fewer insertions and larger deletions. Type 1 diabetes patients showed a moderate but significant shortening of TCRB CDR3s in all four CD4+ subsets. No resolution was reached here on whether HLA type influences TCRB rearrangement.

Since all of the isolated RNA was reverse transcribed, expressed TCRB transcripts were what got sequenced. An average about 3.8 million reads came from naive, central memory and regulatory T cell samples. Measured with immunoSEQ multiplex PCR; TCRdb has only the in-frame clones, and not every one. The repertoire holds about 370,000 clones, 8% to 10% seen once, with approximately 0.6% in the top ten. V dropped 7 bases and J dropped 3; count of bases not matched to a gene: 13. This CDR3 is built from 16 residues. CDR1 is SGHVS, CDR2 FQNEAQ, per germline. As to this clone: As yet, its antigen is unknown.

The material sequenced was central memory CD4+ T cells from blood. The chain employs TRBV7-8 and TRBJ2-3; 7 bases align to TRBD1. This TCR came from a man aged 25-45 years with type 1 diabetes. The CDR3 reads CASTPGTGVATDTQYF. DNA of the CDR3: TGTGCCAGCACCCCAGGAACAGGGGTCGCGACAGATACGCAGTATTTT.